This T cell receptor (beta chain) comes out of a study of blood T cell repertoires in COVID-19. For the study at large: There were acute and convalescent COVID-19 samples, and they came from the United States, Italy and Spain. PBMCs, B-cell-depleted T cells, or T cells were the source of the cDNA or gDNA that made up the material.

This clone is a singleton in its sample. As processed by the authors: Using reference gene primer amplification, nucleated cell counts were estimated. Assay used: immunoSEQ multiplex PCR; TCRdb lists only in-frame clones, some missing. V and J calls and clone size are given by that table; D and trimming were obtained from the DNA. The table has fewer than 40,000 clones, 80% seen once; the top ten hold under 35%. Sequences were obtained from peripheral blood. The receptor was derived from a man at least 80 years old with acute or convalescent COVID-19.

Here the CDR3 reads CASSPRDSSNSPLHF. Written as DNA, the CDR3 is TGTGCCAGCTCACCACGGGACAGCAGTAATTCACCCCTCCACTTT. The V gene is TRBV18, the J gene TRBJ1-6; 7 bases match TRBD1. CDR3 size: 15 residues. V was pared by 1 base and J by 6 bases, with 3 bases of the junction left unmatched. Germline CDR1 and CDR2: KGHSH and LQKENI.